This T cell receptor beta chain emerged from a study of cytomegalovirus exposure and HLA in healthy donors. Findings and caveats of the study: The CMV antigen specificity of three CMV-associated chains was confirmed through in vitro analysis. Using the classifier, cytomegalovirus status was reportedly diagnosed with high specificity and sensitivity. A later analysis reportedly found fewer N-insertions in an Asian-associated ancestry cluster than the roughly 730-donor mean. The likely explanation for a cluster of highly shared sequence variants was sequencing artifact.

Trimming at V came to 4 bases and at J to 0 bases, leaving 2 bases not matched to a gene. CDR1 and CDR2 (germline): PRHDT, FYEKMQ (reference sequence). The CDR3 extends over 14 amino acids. Turning to this clone: Its antigen is still unknown.

PCR employed 60 Vbeta and 13 Jbeta primers. Sequenced by immunoSEQ multiplex PCR; TCRdb stores in-frame clones only, minus some. This sample has about 110,000 clones; about four fifths occur once, and the top ten carry 4.8%. The chain recombines TRBV13 with TRBJ2-5, with 7 bases aligning to TRBD2. The clonotype originates from a man aged 30-40 years in good health and CMV-seropositive. Sample: PBMCs. The CDR3 spells CASSSAGNQETQYF. The CDR3 coding sequence is TGTGCCAGCAGCTCAGCGGGGAACCAAGAGACCCAGTACTTC.